The rows below give T cell receptor beta chains drawn from one sample of a study of shared clonotypes between healthy human individuals. Sequenced by immunoSEQ multiplex PCR; TCRdb stores in-frame clones only, minus some. The sample lists about 500,000 clones, 77% occurring once. The sample consisted of PBMCs. The receptors were sampled from a middle-aged woman in good health. Some clones in this sample may be carry-over from other donors' samples. Both conserved end residues are part of each CDR3. A D gene is named only where the DNA matches it firmly. Rows give clone size only sometimes, using once, few, many, or a class for an expanded clone.

clone size	V gene	J gene	D gene	CDR3 DNA	CDR3 protein
many	TRBV28	TRBJ1-2	.	TGTGCCAGCAGTTACGCGGAGGGCTACACCTTC	CASSYAEGYTF
.	TRBV18	TRBJ1-1	.	TGTGCCAGCTCACCAAGTACAGTGAACACTGAAGCTTTCTTT	CASSPSTVNTEAFF
.	TRBV10-2	TRBJ2-7	TRBD2	TGCGCCACGGGACTAGGAACGGGAGCATACGAGCAGTACTTC	CATGLGTGAYEQYF
.	TRBV14	TRBJ2-2	TRBD2	TGTGCCAGCAGCTCAACCTGGGTAGCGGGCCGGCCCGGGGAGCTGTTTTTT	CASSSTWVAGRPGELFF
.	TRBV2	TRBJ2-2	.	TGTGCCAGCAGGGTTTCGTGGACCGGGGAGCTGTTTTTT	CASRVSWTGELFF
few	TRBV19	TRBJ2-2	TRBD1	TGTGCCAGTAGTCCACGACAGGGCCTGTACACCGGGGAGCTGTTTTTT	CASSPRQGLYTGELFF
once	TRBV1	TRBJ2-6	.	TGCACCAGCAGATTGGATCGTTCGTGCACAAAGCGGGCCAACGTCCTGACTTTC	CTSRLDRSCTKRANVLTF
.	TRBV11-2	TRBJ2-1	TRBD2	TGTGCCAGCAGCTTTGGCGGGAGAGGGAATGAGCAGTTCTTC	CASSFGGRGNEQFF
.	TRBV6-6	TRBJ1-2	.	TGTGCCAGCAGTGACCCAGGGGTTTGGGTCTATGGCTACACCTTC	CASSDPGVWVYGYTF
.	TRBV5-1	TRBJ1-2	.	TGCGCCAGCAGACCAACCCTGACACCAAACTATGGCTACACCTTC	CASRPTLTPNYGYTF
.	TRBV6-5	TRBJ2-7	.	TGTGCCAGCAGTACTCGGGACGGGTACTACGAGCAGTACTTC	CASSTRDGYYEQYF
.	TRBV4-3	TRBJ2-3	.	TGCGCCAGCAGCCAACAAGCAGGCTCTAGCACAGATACGCAGTATTTT	CASSQQAGSSTDTQYF
many	TRBV27	TRBJ2-1	TRBD2	TGTGCCAGCAGTTTATTCACGGGACTAGCCATCAATGAGCAGTTCTTC	CASSLFTGLAINEQFF
.	TRBV7-9	TRBJ2-1	.	TGTGCCAGCAGCTTAGGATGGGTTGAGCAGTTCTTC	CASSLGWVEQFF
.	TRBV30	TRBJ1-4	.	TGTGCCTGGAGGGGAGCAACTAATGAAAAACTGTTTTTT	CAWRGATNEKLFF
.	TRBV4-3	TRBJ2-4	TRBD2	TGCGCCAGCAGCCCCGGGACTAGCGGGAGATACAAAAACATTCAGTACTTC	CASSPGTSGRYKNIQYF
.	TRBV4-3	TRBJ2-3	TRBD2	TGCGCCAGCAGCCAAAAGGGACTAGCGGGAGCCGCAGATACGCAGTATTTT	CASSQKGLAGAADTQYF
.	TRBV7-8	TRBJ2-1	.	TGTGCCAGCAGCTTAGCGGATCGAACTAACAATGAGCAGTTCTTC	CASSLADRTNNEQFF
.	TRBV7-9	TRBJ1-2	.	TGTGCCAGTAGCTTATTGGGTTCTGGCTACACCTTC	CASSLLGSGYTF
.	TRBV25-1	TRBJ2-1	.	TGCGCCAGCAGGAGGACCCCGAGCAATGAGCAGTTCTTC	CASRRTPSNEQFF
.	TRBV4-3	TRBJ2-3	.	TGCGCCAGCAGCCAAGATATATCGGCCCCTAGGCAGTATTTT	CASSQDISAPRQYF
once	TRBV7-6	TRBJ2-7	TRBD2	TGTGCCAGCAGCTTAGCGGGAGCGGGGGTCTCCTACGAGCAGTACTTC	CASSLAGAGVSYEQYF
few	TRBV7-2	TRBJ2-5	TRBD2	TGTGCCAGCAGCAGACAGGGGGCGTCTAGCGGGAGGGGTTGGGAGACCCAGTACTTC	CASSRQGASSGRGWETQYF
medium-sized	TRBV7-8	TRBJ2-1	.	TGTGCCAGCAGCTTAGTTCCAGAGGCCTACAATGAGCAGTTCTTC	CASSLVPEAYNEQFF
many	TRBV29-1	TRBJ1-4	.	TGCAGCGGGACGGAGAATGAAAAACTGTTTTTT	CSGTENEKLFF
.	TRBV7-9	TRBJ2-5	TRBD2	TGTGCCAGCAGCTTAGCTAGCGGGAGGGCCCTGGAGACCCAGTACTTC	CASSLASGRALETQYF
.	TRBV12-1	TRBJ1-4	.	TGTGCCAGCAGCGGTACAGGGGGCGCCGGTAATGAAAAACTGTTTTTT	CASSGTGGAGNEKLFF
.	TRBV9	TRBJ1-3	.	TGTGCCAGCAGCGTAGCTGTGTCGGGCACCATATATTTT	CASSVAVSGTIYF
.	TRBV18	TRBJ2-7	TRBD1	TGTGCCAGCTCACGAGAAGGCAGGGGGACCTACGAGCAGTACTTC	CASSREGRGTYEQYF
.	TRBV11-3	TRBJ2-1	TRBD1	TGTGCCAGCAGCTTAATAGGGGGACAGGGGGTCCATGAGCAGTTCTTC	CASSLIGGQGVHEQFF
.	TRBV30	TRBJ1-5	.	TGTGCCTGGAGCGAAGGACACTATAGCAATCAGCCCCAGCATTTT	CAWSEGHYSNQPQHF
.	TRBV19	TRBJ1-1	.	TGTGCCAGTGTGAGGGAGGACACTGAAGCTTTCTTT	CASVREDTEAFF
.	TRBV7-8	TRBJ2-2	TRBD2	TGTGCCAGCAGCTTAAAATGGTCGTATGGGACTAGCTTTAACACCGGGGAGCTGTTTTTT	CASSLKWSYGTSFNTGELFF
many	TRBV6-5	TRBJ1-2	TRBD1	TGTGCCAGCAGCCCGACAGGGGTGGTTGGTGGCTACACCTTC	CASSPTGVVGGYTF
.	TRBV28	TRBJ2-3	.	TGTGCCAGCAGTAAGGCTAGCAACACAGATACGCAGTATTTT	CASSKASNTDTQYF
once	TRBV5-4	TRBJ2-3	.	TGTGCCAGCAGCTTGGAAGGGATCGGGACAGATACGCAGTATTTT	CASSLEGIGTDTQYF
.	TRBV19	TRBJ1-5	TRBD1	TGTGCCAGTCGGGGACAGGGGGTGACATATAGCAATCAGCCCCAGCATTTT	CASRGQGVTYSNQPQHF
few	TRBV7-9	TRBJ2-3	TRBD2	TGTGCCAGCAGCCTGCCGACTAGCGAAGTCACAGATACGCAGTATTTT	CASSLPTSEVTDTQYF
few	TRBV4-2	TRBJ2-2	.	TGTGCCAGCAGCCGGACCGCGCAGGAGGTGCTGTTTTTT	CASSRTAQEVLFF
.	TRBV28	TRBJ2-1	TRBD1	TGTGCCAGCAGTTTCGGGGACAGACTGGAGCAGTTCTTC	CASSFGDRLEQFF
.	TRBV6-6	TRBJ2-2	.	TGTGCCAGCAGTTTTCCAGTGACAAACACCGGGGAGCTGTTTTTT	CASSFPVTNTGELFF
many	TRBV19	TRBJ2-1	TRBD2	TGTGCCAGTAGTAACCCGGGACTAGCGAATGAGCAGTTCTTC	CASSNPGLANEQFF
.	TRBV5-1	TRBJ2-7	TRBD2	TGCGCCAGCAGCCTCACCCGGGGACTAGCGGGAGTATCTTACGAGCAGTACTTC	CASSLTRGLAGVSYEQYF